Each of the 30 T cell receptor beta chains below was sequenced from the same sample in a study of regulatory T cells in long-lasting Graves disease. The time point was: newly diagnosed GD, antithyroid drugs for less than 3 months. Following extraction of RNA from PBMCs, that RNA was used to make the TCR library. Assembly of TCR beta libraries relied on iRepertoire HTBI primers together with Arm-PCR of CDR3 regions. TCRdb passed the multiplex PCR reads through MiXCR, listing each CDR3 protein once. This sample has 400,000 to 500,000 distinct CDR3 sequences; about 17% occur once, and the top ten carry about 10%. The same sample was also used in a study of T cells in Graves' hyperthyroidism and ophthalmopathy.

The sample in question was peripheral blood mononuclear cells (PBMCs), obtained at new diagnosis, from a patient treated with antithyroid drugs. These TCRs come from a woman in her twenties or thirties with Graves disease.

This clonotype came up many times. The J gene is TRBJ2-7, the V gene TRBV28, with 7 bases lining up with TRBD2. The germline gives CDR1 MDHEN, CDR2 SYDVKM. With V trimmed by 5 bases and J by 2 bases, 6 bases remained unmatched. CDR3 length equals 14 residues. The DNA of the CDR3 is TGTGCCAGCAGTCTCCGACTAGCCCCCTACGAGCAGTACTTC. It is translated as CASSLRLAPYEQYF.

This clonotype was recorded many times. Germline is not matched at one junction end, which may reflect a read error. This sequence joins TRBV4-1 and TRBJ2-5, with D perhaps assigned TRBD1 or TRBD2 (6 bases each). From germline, CDR1 is MGHRA and CDR2 YSYEKL. This CDR3 has 16 residues. CDR3 sequence reads: CASSQNRARRGETQYF. In nucleotides, the CDR3 is TGTGCCAGCAGCCAAAACAGGGCCAGGAGGGGAGAGACCCAGTACTTC.

On this clonotype: A much more abundant neighbour one base away suggests this may be a read error. Since no conserved phenylalanine or tryptophan closes the CDR3, a read error is the likely cause. The rearrangement uses TRBV6-2 or TRBV6-3 and TRBJ2-5, with D hard to call. The CDR3 covers 13 residues. V lost 4 bases and J 4 bases, leaving 10 bases between the germline ends. Germline V CDR1 and CDR2: MNHEY, SVGEGT. CDR3 nucleotide sequence: TGTGCCAGCAGTTCGCCAGGTCGAGAGACCCAGTACTCC. It encodes CASSSPGRETQYS.

The chain has TRBV4-1 and TRBJ2-7, with D perhaps matching TRBD2 (5 bases). Trimming took 0 bases from V and 5 from J, leaving 20 bases between them. The CDR3 has 17 residues. Per germline, CDR1 MGHRA and CDR2 YSYEKL. The CDR3 DNA is TGCGCCAGCAGCCAAGATCAGGTTGGTTCGCGGGTGGACGAGCAGTACTTC. Amino acids: CASSQDQVGSRVDEQYF.

There are many counts of this clonotype. V is TRBV28 and J is TRBJ2-1; maybe TRBD2 (7 bases). Per the germline V gene, CDR1 is MDHEN and CDR2 is SYDVKM. V was cut by 8 bases and J by 2 bases, with 19 bases left in between. The CDR3 spans 16 residues. This CDR3 is CASQPGGGRPYNEQFF. The CDR3 nucleotides read TGTGCCAGCCAGCCGGGGGGCGGGAGACCCTACAATGAGCAGTTCTTC.

The table lists this clonotype with a few counts. The rearrangement uses TRBV4-3 and TRBJ2-7, with a possible D match to TRBD1 (6 bases). The CDR3 consists of 16 residues. V lost 1 base to trimming and J lost 0 bases, with 13 bases between them. Germline loops: CDR1 LGHNA, CDR2 YSLEER. The CDR3 region is CASSQVAGTSSYEQYF. The CDR3 bases are TGCGCCAGCAGCCAAGTAGCCGGGACAAGCTCCTACGAGCAGTACTTC.

This clonotype was recorded a few times. This sequence joins TRBV19 and TRBJ2-1; D unclear. Looked up from germline, CDR1 is LNHDA and CDR2 is SQIVND (reference sequence). V dropped 5 bases and J dropped 3 bases, with 11 bases sitting between them. The CDR3 is 14 residues long. The CDR3 spells CASSPNLGYNEQFF. The DNA of the CDR3 is TGTGCCAGTAGTCCAAACCTAGGCTACAATGAGCAGTTCTTC.

This clonotype showed up just a few times. This sequence joins TRBV6-1 and TRBJ1-5, with D perhaps matching TRBD1 (6 bases). The CDR3 length is 16 residues. CDR1 is MNHNS, CDR2 SASEGT, per germline. Trimming shortened V by 7 bases and J by 4 bases, and 20 bases separated the two germline ends. DNA of the CDR3: TGTGCCAGCAACCCAAGAGGGGGTGAGACTAATCAGCCCCAGCATTTT. This codes for CASNPRGGETNQPQHF.

This clonotype was observed a handful of times. Just one base apart from a much larger clone, this may be a read error. This chain connects TRBV18 to TRBJ1-4, with TRBD1 matching 10 bases. This CDR3 spans 16 amino acids. Germline CDR1 reads KGHSH; CDR2 reads LQKENI. The CDR3 loop is CASSPRQGATNERLFF. Written as DNA, the CDR3 is TGTGCCAGCTCACCACGACAGGGGGCAACTAATGAAAGACTGTTTTTT.

This clonotype was detected ten times or more. V is TRBV5-1 and J is TRBJ2-3; 7 bases line up with TRBD2. The trim removed 1 base at V and 1 base at J, leaving 15 bases unmatched. The CDR3 is made up of 19 amino acids. CDR1 and CDR2 from the germline V gene are SGHRS and YFSETQ. The CDR3 coding sequence is TGCGCCAGCAGCTTGCTCTTGGATCGGCGGCTAGCGGGCACAGATACGCAGTATTTT. Amino acids: CASSLLLDRRLAGTDTQYF.

V is TRBV6-2 or TRBV6-3 and J is TRBJ1-1; D is perhaps TRBD1 (6 bases). This CDR3 has 14 residues. Germline-derived CDR1 and CDR2 are MNHEY and SVGEGT. Trimming removed 2 bases at V and 4 bases at J, with 11 bases between. CDR3 sequence reads: CASSYEGGATEAFF. In nucleotides, the CDR3 is TGTGCCAGCAGTTACGAGGGGGGTGCCACTGAAGCTTTCTTT.

The chain joins TRBV4-1 to TRBJ1-6, with D perhaps TRBD1 (5 bases). The CDR3 runs to 13 residues. Germline CDR1 is MGHRA and CDR2 is YSYEKL. Trimming removed 0 bases at V and 14 bases at J, with 11 bases between. CDR3 sequence reads: CASSQERGGTLHF. The CDR3 bases are TGCGCCAGCAGCCAAGAACGGGGGGGAACCCTCCACTTT.

In its sample, this clonotype was seen many times. The chain is built from TRBV6-1 and TRBJ1-1, with 8 positions matching TRBD1. The CDR3 is 14 residues long. The V and J ends lost 6 bases and 11 bases, in that order; junction bases with no gene match: 14. Germline V lookup: CDR1 MNHNS, CDR2 SASEGT. The DNA for the CDR3 is TGTGCCAGCAGGACGGGCGCAGGGGGCGTTAGGGCTTTCTTT. Its protein product is CASRTGAGGVRAFF.

This clonotype was seen at least ten times. J is TRBJ2-7 and V is TRBV4-1; D perhaps matches TRBD2 (6 bases). Trimming stripped 0 bases from V and 3 bases from J, with 12 bases between. This CDR3 has 15 amino acids. Germline-derived CDR1 and CDR2 are MGHRA and YSYEKL. The CDR3 loop is CASSQDPGELYEQYF. CDR3 nucleotide sequence: TGCGCCAGCAGCCAAGATCCGGGAGAGCTCTACGAGCAGTACTTC.

The table lists this clonotype with a count of one. Since a much larger clone is just one base distant, this may be a read error. This chain connects TRBV7-8 to TRBJ2-7; TRBD2 matches at 12 bases. The CDR3 is made up of 16 amino acids. Germline assignment: CDR1 SGHVS and CDR2 FQNEAQ. Here the CDR3 reads CASSFGLAGQIYERYF. In DNA, the CDR3 is TGTGCCAGCAGTTTCGGACTAGCGGGACAAATTTACGAGCGGTACTTC.

There are many counts of this clonotype. This chain links TRBV20-1 with TRBJ1-5; D is unclear. Per germline, CDR1 DFQATT and CDR2 SNEGSKA (reference sequence). CDR3 size: 12 residues. Trimming took off 6 bases at V and 4 bases at J, with 10 bases between the two ends. CDR3 region: CSAIGPNQPQHF. CDR3 coding DNA: TGCAGTGCCATAGGGCCGAATCAGCCCCAGCATTTT.

This clonotype turned up a few times. This chain connects TRBV9 to TRBJ1-3, with a tentative D call TRBD1 (5 bases). Trimming took 3 bases from V and 4 from J, leaving 14 bases between them. The CDR3 spans 15 residues. CDR1 and CDR2 from the germline V gene are SGDLS and YYNGEE. The CDR3, as DNA: TGTGCCAGCAGCGCTGGGGGAGCGGTAGGAAACACCATATATTTT. Translated: CASSAGGAVGNTIYF.

This clonotype was found a few times. This sequence joins TRBV29-1 and TRBJ2-2; D possibly corresponds to TRBD2 (5 bases). This CDR3 spans 12 amino acids. Trimming left V 7 bases short and J 2 bases short, with 8 bases between. Per germline, CDR1 SQVTM and CDR2 ANQGSEA. The CDR3 DNA reads as TGCAGCGCGCCGGGAAACACCGGGGAGCTGTTTTTT. This encodes CSAPGNTGELFF.

This clonotype was seen ten or more times. The CDR3 coding sequence is TGTGCCACCAGTGATCCCTCGACAGGGGAGACCGAAAAACTGTTTTTT. This encodes CATSDPSTGETEKLFF. The chain uses TRBV24-1 and TRBJ1-4; 8 nucleotides agree with TRBD1. CDR3 length: 16 residues. The germline CDR1 and CDR2 sequences are KGHDR and SFDVKD. The V and J ends lost 3 bases and 8 bases, in that order; junction bases with no gene match: 10.

This clonotype turned up a few times. J is TRBJ2-7 and V is TRBV9; no clear D gene. CDR1 and CDR2 from the germline V gene are SGDLS and YYNGEE. This CDR3 spans 14 amino acids. Trimming left V 0 bases short and J 3 bases short, with 10 bases between. The CDR3 protein is CASSVGFSFYEQYF. Here the CDR3 DNA reads TGTGCCAGCAGCGTAGGTTTCAGCTTCTACGAGCAGTACTTC.

This clonotype was found many times. V usage is TRBV28 and J usage is TRBJ1-5; D unclear. Germline CDR1 MDHEN, CDR2 SYDVKM. The V end lost 7 bases, the J end lost 5 bases, and 9 bases lay between the germline ends. This CDR3 is 12 amino acids long. CDR3 amino acids: CASTLGYQPQHF. CDR3 in DNA: TGTGCCAGCACCCTAGGTTATCAGCCCCAGCATTTT.

Many counts were recorded for this clonotype. The chain recombines TRBV7-2 with TRBJ2-1, with D tentatively TRBD2 (5 bases). CDR3 size: 15 residues. Deletions cut 5 bases from V and 9 bases from J, with 20 bases between. Germline CDR1 and CDR2: SGHTA and FQGNSA. CDR3 region: CASSPRLALTGEQFF. The CDR3, as DNA: TGTGCCAGCAGCCCGCGGCTAGCCTTAACGGGTGAGCAGTTCTTC.

This clonotype has ten or more counts. This rearrangement joins TRBV2 to TRBJ2-3, with D perhaps matching TRBD2 (5 bases). Germline V gene lookup returns CDR1 SNHLY and CDR2 FYNNEI. The CDR3 totals 15 residues. Trimming took off 8 bases at V and 3 bases at J, with 18 bases between the two ends. CDR3: CASDSLEEETDTQYF. The CDR3 nucleotides are TGTGCCAGCGACTCGCTGGAGGAAGAGACAGATACGCAGTATTTT. Together with reference TRBV2 and TRBJ2-3, the CDR3 gives the full variable domain: EPEVTQTPSHQVTQMGQEVILRCVPISNHLYFYWYRQILGQKVEFLVSFYNNEISEKSEIFDDQFSVERPDGSNFTLKIRSTKLEDSAMYFCASDSLEEETDTQYFGPGTRLTVL.

This clonotype was seen many times. The V and J genes are TRBV3-1 and TRBJ2-7, with D perhaps TRBD2 (5 bases). The CDR3 spans 16 residues. Germline V gene sequence: CDR1 LGHDT, CDR2 YNNKEL (reference sequence). V dropped 3 bases and J dropped 6 bases, with 21 bases sitting between them. Here the CDR3 DNA reads TGTGCCAGCAGCCAGTTCGCGAGAGGGCAAGTTTCCGAGCAGTACTTC. Its translation: CASSQFARGQVSEQYF.

As for this clonotype: A much larger clone lies one base from this, so it may be a read error. The V and J genes are TRBV20-1 and TRBJ2-1, with 7 positions matching TRBD2. With the DNA end fitting TRBJ2-3 better, the J assignment may be wrong. The germline gives CDR1 DFQATT, CDR2 SNEGSKA (reference sequence). This CDR3 spans 15 amino acids. In nucleotides, the CDR3 is TGCAGTGCTAGAGATTCCGAGCGGGGAACAGATGCGCAGTATTTT. Encoded protein: CSARDSERGTDAQYF.

This clonotype was seen repeatedly, ten times or more. V gene TRBV24-1 combines with J gene TRBJ2-7; D is uncertain. Germline V CDR1 and CDR2: KGHDR, SFDVKD. Deletions cut 2 bases from V and 3 bases from J, with 4 bases between. The CDR3 spans 12 residues. Written as DNA, the CDR3 is TGTGCCACCAGTGATTGGGGCTACGAGCAGTACTTC. It yields the protein CATSDWGYEQYF.

This clonotype was seen at least ten times. V usage is TRBV14 and J usage is TRBJ1-6, with D possibly being TRBD1 (6 bases). The V and J ends lost 4 bases and 7 bases respectively, with 11 bases between them. Germline V gives CDR1 SGHDN, CDR2 FVKESK. CDR3 size: 14 residues. DNA for the CDR3: TGTGCCAGCAGCCTAAGAGGGGGGAATTCACCCCTCCACTTT. Residues: CASSLRGGNSPLHF.

This clonotype has ten or more counts. J is TRBJ1-5 and V is TRBV2; TRBD1 matches 10 bases. V shed 5 bases, J shed 7 bases, and the junction held 5 bases outside the gene matches. This CDR3 is 14 amino acids long. Per germline, CDR1 SNHLY and CDR2 FYNNEI. CDR3 residues: CASSTGTGEQPQHF. CDR3 sequence (DNA): TGTGCCAGCAGTACTGGGACAGGGGAACAGCCCCAGCATTTT.

This clonotype was counted at least ten times. This chain links TRBV30 with TRBJ1-1; the D is unclear. Germline loops: CDR1 GTSNPN, CDR2 SVGIG (reference sequence). The CDR3 is 13 residues long. Between the trimmed V and J ends, which lost 0 bases and 4 bases, there was a span of 9 bases. DNA for the CDR3: TGTGCCTGGAGTGTCGGGGTGGGCACTGAAGCTTTCTTT. This gives the protein CAWSVGVGTEAFF.

Ten or more counts support this clonotype. The chain links TRBV28 to TRBJ2-3, with 11 bases identical to TRBD1. Germline V gives CDR1 MDHEN, CDR2 SYDVKM. The CDR3 is 15 residues long. V trimming: 6 bases; J trimming: 3 bases; junction bases outside the gene matches: 5. DNA of the CDR3: TGTGCCAGCAGGGCCGGACAGGGGGCTACAGATACGCAGTATTTT. Its protein product is CASRAGQGATDTQYF.